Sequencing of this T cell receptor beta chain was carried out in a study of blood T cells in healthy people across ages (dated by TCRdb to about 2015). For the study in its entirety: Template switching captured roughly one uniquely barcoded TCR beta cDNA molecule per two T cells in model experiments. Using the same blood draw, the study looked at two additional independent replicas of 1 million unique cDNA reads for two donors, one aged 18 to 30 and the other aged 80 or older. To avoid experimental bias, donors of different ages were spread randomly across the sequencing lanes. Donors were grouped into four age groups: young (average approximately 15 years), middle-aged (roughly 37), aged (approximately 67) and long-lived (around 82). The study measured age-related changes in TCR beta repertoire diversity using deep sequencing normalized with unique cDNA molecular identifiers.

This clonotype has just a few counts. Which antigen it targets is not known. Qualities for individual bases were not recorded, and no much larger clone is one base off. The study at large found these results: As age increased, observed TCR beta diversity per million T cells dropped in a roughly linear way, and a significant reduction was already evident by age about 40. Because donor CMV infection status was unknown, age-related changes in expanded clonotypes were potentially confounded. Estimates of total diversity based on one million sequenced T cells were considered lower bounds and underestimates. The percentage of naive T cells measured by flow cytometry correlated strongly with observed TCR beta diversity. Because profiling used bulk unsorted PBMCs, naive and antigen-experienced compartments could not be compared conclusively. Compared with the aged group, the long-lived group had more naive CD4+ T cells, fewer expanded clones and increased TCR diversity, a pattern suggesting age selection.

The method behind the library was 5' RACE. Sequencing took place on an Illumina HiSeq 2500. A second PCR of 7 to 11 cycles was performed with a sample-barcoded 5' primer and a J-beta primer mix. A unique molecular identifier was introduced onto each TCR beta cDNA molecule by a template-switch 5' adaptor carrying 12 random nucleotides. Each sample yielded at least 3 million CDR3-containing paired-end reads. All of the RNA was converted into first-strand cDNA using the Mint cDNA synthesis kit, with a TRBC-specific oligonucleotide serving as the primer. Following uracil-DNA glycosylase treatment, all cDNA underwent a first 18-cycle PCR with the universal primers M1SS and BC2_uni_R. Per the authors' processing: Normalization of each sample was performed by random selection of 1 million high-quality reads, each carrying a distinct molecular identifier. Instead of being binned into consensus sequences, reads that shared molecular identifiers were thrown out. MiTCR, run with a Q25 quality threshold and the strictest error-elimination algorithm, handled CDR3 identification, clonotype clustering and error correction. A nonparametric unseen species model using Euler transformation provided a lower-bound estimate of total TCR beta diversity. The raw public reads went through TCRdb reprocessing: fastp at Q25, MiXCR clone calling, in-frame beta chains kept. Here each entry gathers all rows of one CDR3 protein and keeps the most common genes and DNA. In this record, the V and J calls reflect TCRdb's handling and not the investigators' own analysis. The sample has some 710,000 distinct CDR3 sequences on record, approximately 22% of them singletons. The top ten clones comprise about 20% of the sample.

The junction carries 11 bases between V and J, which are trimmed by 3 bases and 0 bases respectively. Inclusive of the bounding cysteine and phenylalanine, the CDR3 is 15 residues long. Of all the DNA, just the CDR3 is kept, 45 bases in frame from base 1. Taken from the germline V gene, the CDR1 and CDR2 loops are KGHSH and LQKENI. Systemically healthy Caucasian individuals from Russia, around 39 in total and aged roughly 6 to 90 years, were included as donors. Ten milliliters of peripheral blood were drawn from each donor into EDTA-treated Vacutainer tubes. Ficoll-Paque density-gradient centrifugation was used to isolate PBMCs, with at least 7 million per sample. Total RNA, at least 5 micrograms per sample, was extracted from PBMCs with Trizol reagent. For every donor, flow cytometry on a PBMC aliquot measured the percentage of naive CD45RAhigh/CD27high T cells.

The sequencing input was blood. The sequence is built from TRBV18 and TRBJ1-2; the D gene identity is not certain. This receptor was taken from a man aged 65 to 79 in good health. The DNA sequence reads TGTGCCAGCTCACCCTTTGTTGATTCTAACTATGGCTACACCTTC. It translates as CASSPFVDSNYGYTF.